Below are 7 T cell receptor beta chains sequenced from a single sample in a study of cytomegalovirus exposure and HLA in healthy donors. The PCR was carried out with 60 Vbeta primers and 13 Jbeta primers. Sequenced by immunoSEQ multiplex PCR; TCRdb stores in-frame clones only, minus some. In total, the table holds about 160,000 clones. The sample consisted of PBMCs. The receptors come from a man younger than 45 in good health and CMV-seronegative.

The V gene is TRBV18, the J gene TRBJ1-5, with 8 bases fitting TRBD1. Germline assignment: CDR1 KGHSH and CDR2 LQKENI. The CDR3 consists of 15 residues. V shed 2 bases, J shed 3 bases, and the junction held 3 bases outside the gene matches. CDR3 sequence: CASSPGTGINQPQHF. Written as DNA, the CDR3 is TGTGCCAGCTCACCAGGGACAGGAATCAATCAGCCCCAGCATTTT.

The genes are TRBV28 and TRBJ1-2, with 7 bases identical to TRBD1. CDR1 is MDHEN and CDR2 is SYDVKM in the germline V gene. There are 22 residues in the CDR3. V lost 6 bases and J lost 0; bases outside the gene matches: 28. The CDR3 DNA sequence: TGTGCCAGCAGCCCCACCCTATGGACAGGAAGCAAAAGAGAGGGTTCTAACTATGGCTACACCTTC. This gives the protein CASSPTLWTGSKREGSNYGYTF.

V usage is TRBV6-1 and J usage is TRBJ2-7; the D gene is possibly TRBD2 (6 bases). There are 16 residues in the CDR3. The V gene lost 3 bases and the J gene lost 0 bases, with 15 bases spanning the gap. Germline V CDR1 and CDR2: MNHNS, SASEGT. The CDR3 sequence: CASSDIRDFPSYEQYF. Written as DNA, the CDR3 is TGTGCCAGCAGTGATATCCGGGACTTTCCCTCCTACGAGCAGTACTTC.

In DNA form, the CDR3 reads TGCGCCAGCAGCCGAAGGCTAGCGGGAGATCGCGACGAGCAGTACTTC. This translates into CASSRRLAGDRDEQYF. The chain is built from TRBV5-1 and TRBJ2-7, with 10 bases matching TRBD2. After removal of 4 bases from V and 5 bases from J, the junction contained 12 bases not matched to a gene. CDR3 size: 16 residues. The germline V gene encodes CDR1 SGHRS and CDR2 YFSETQ.

The chain couples TRBV11-2 to TRBJ2-5; TRBD1 matches at 8 bases. V dropped 7 bases and J dropped 5; count of bases not matched to a gene: 9. Germline V gene lookup returns CDR1 SGHAT and CDR2 FQNNGV. This CDR3 contains 14 residues. The CDR3 reads CASTPDRGRETQYF. CDR3 bases: TGTGCCAGCACCCCAGACAGGGGAAGGGAGACCCAGTACTTC.

J is TRBJ1-4 and V is TRBV5-5; unclear D gene. From germline, CDR1 is SGHKS and CDR2 YYEKEE (reference sequence). V shed 5 bases and J shed 5 bases, with 13 bases lying between them. This CDR3 is 14 amino acids long. The CDR3 region has the DNA TGTGCCAGCAGGGTCGGAGGCCCGAATGAAAAACTGTTTTTT. This translates into CASRVGGPNEKLFF.

The rearrangement links TRBV14 to TRBJ1-1; D might be TRBD1 (5 bases). Trimming left V 3 bases short and J 10 bases short, with 15 bases between. The CDR3 has 13 residues. Germline V lookup: CDR1 SGHDN, CDR2 FVKESK. The CDR3 sequence: CASSQTDAEGAFF. CDR3 nucleotides: TGTGCCAGCAGCCAGACAGACGCGGAGGGAGCTTTCTTT.